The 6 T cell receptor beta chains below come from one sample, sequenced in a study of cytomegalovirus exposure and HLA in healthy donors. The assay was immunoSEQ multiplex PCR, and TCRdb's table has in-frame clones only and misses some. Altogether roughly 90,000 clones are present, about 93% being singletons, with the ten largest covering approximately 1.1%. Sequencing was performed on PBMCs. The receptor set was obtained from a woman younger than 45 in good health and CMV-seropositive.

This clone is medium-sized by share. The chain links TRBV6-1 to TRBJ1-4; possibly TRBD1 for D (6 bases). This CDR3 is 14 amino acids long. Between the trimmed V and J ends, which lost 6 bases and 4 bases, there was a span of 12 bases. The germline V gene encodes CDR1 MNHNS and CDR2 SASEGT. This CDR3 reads CASRTGQINEKLFF. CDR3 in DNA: TGTGCCAGCAGGACCGGACAGATTAATGAAAAACTGTTTTTT.

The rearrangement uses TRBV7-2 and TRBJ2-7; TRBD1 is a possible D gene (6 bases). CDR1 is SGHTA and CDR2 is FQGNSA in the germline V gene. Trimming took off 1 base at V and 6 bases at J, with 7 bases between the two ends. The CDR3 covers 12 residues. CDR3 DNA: TGTGCCAGCAGCTTAGTCAGGGGCGAGCAGTACTTC. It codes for CASSLVRGEQYF.

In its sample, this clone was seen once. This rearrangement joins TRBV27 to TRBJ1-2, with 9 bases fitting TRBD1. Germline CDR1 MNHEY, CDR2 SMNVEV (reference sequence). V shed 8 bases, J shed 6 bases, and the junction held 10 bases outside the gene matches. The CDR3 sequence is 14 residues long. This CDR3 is CASATGGDGDGYTF. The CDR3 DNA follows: TGTGCCAGCGCCACAGGGGGCGATGGGGATGGCTACACCTTC.

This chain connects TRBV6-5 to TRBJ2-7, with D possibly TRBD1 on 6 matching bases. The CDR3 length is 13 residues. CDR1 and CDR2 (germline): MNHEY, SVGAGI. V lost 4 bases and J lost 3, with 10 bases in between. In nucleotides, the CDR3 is TGTGCCAGCAGTTTAGGACAGCACTACGAGCAGTACTTC. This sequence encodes CASSLGQHYEQYF.

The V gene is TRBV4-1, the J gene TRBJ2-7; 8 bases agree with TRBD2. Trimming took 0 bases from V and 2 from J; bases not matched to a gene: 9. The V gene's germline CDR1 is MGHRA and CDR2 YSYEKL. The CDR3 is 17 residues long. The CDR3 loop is CASSQDRSSGVTYEQYF. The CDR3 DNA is TGCGCCAGCAGCCAAGATCGGAGTAGCGGGGTTACCTACGAGCAGTACTTC.

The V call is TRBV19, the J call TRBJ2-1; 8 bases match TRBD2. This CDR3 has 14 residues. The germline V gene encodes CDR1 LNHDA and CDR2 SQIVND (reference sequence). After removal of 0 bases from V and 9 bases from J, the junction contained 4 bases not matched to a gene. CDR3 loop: CASSIDSGTGEQFF. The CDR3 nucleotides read TGTGCCAGTAGTATAGATAGCGGGACCGGTGAGCAGTTCTTC.